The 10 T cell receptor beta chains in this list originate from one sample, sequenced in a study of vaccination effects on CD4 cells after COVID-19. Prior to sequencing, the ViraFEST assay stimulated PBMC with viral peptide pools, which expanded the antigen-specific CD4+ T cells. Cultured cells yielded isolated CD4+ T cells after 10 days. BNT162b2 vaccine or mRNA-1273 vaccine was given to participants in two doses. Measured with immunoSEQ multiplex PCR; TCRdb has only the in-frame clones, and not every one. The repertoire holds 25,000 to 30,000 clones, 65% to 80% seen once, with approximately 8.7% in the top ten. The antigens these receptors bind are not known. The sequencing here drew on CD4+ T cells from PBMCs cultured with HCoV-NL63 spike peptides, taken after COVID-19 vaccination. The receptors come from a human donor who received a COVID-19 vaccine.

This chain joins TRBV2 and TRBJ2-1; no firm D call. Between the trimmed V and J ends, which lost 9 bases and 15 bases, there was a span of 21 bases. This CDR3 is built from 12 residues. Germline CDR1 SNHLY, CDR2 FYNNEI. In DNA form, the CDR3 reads TGTGCCAGTAAATACACTCTTATGGAGACGTTCTTC. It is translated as CASKYTLMETFF.

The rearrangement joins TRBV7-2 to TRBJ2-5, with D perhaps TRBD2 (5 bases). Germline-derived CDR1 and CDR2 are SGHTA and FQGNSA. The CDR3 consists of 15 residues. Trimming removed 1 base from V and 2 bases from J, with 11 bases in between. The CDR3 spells CASSLGPGKQETQYF. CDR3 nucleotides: TGTGCCAGCAGCTTAGGACCCGGGAAGCAAGAGACCCAGTACTTC.

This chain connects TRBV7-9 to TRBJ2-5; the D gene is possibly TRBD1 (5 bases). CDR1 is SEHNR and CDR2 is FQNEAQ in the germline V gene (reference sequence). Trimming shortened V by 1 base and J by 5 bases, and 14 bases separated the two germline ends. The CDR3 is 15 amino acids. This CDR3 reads CASSLGKASGETQYF. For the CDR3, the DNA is TGTGCCAGCAGCTTAGGCAAAGCATCAGGGGAGACCCAGTACTTC.

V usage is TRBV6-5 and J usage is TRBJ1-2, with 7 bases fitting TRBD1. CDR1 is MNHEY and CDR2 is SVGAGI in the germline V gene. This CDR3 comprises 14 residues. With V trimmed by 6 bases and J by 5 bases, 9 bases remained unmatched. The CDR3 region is CASSSLTGIYGYTF. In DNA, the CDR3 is TGTGCCAGCAGCTCCCTGACAGGGATATATGGCTACACCTTC.

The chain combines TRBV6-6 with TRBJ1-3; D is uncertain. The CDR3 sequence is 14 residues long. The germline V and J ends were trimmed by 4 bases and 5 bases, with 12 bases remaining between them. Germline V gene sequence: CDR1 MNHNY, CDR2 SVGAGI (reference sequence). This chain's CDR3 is CASSSQSIRNTIYF. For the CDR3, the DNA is TGTGCCAGCAGTTCCCAGTCAATCCGAAACACCATATATTTT.

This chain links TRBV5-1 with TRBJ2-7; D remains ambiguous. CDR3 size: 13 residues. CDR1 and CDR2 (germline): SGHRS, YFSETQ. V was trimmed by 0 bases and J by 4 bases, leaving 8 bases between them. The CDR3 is CASSLDRVYEQYF. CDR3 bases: TGCGCCAGCAGCTTGGATCGAGTTTACGAGCAGTACTTC. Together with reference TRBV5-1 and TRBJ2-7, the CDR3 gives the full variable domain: KAGVTQTPRYLIKTRGQQVTLSCSPISGHRSVSWYQQTPGQGLQFLFEYFSETQRNKGNFPGRFSGRQFSNSRSEMNVSTLELGDSALYLCASSLDRVYEQYFGPGTRLTVT.

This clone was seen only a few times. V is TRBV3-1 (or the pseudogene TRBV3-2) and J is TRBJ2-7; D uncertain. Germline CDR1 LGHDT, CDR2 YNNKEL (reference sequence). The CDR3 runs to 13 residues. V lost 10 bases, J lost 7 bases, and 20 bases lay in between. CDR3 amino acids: CATGQSNVGEQYF. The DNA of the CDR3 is TGTGCCACGGGCCAAAGCAATGTGGGGGAGCAGTACTTC.

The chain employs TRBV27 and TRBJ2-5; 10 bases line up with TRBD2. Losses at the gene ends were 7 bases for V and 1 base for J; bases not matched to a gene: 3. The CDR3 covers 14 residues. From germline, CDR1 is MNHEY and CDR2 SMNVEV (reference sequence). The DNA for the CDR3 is TGTGCCAGCATGTCTAGCGGGGGCCAAGAGACCCAGTACTTC. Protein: CASMSSGGQETQYF.

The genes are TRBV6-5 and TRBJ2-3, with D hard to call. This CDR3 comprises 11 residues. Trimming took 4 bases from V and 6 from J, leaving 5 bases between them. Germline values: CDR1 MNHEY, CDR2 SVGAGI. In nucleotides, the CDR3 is TGTGCCAGCAGTTTAAGCGATACGCAGTATTTT. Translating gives CASSLSDTQYF.

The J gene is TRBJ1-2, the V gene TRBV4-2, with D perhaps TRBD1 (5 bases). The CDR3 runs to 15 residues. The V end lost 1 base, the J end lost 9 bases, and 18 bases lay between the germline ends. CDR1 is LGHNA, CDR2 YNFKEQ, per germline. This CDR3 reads CASSQGAGSSGRYTF. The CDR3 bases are TGTGCCAGCAGCCAAGGCGCCGGGAGCTCGGGGCGCTACACCTTC.